This T cell receptor (beta chain) was recorded in a study of glioma-infiltrating T cells listed by TCRdb under 2016. The study in broad terms: The study sequenced TCR alpha- and beta-chain repertoires from glioma tissue, from non-neoplastic brain tissue and from matched peripheral blood mononuclear cells. The paired cohort was made up of three low-grade glioma patients, about 8 primary glioblastoma patients and three non-glioma patients who contributed non-neoplastic brain tissue. Each tissue-infiltrating repertoire was compared with the same patient's peripheral blood repertoire to measure divergence between tissue and blood T-cell populations. Broader findings and caveats from the paper: Group comparisons were based on small numbers of patients: three non-neoplastic, three low-grade glioma and several glioblastoma patients. Very few CDR3 sequences were found to be shared between tissue and blood, and this scarcity was attributed to high CDR3 diversity and limited sampling. VJ-independent divergence between tissue and blood was lower than expected in non-neoplastic patients but higher than expected in all gliomas, particularly low-grade gliomas.

A remark on this clonotype: It lacks a known antigen. The CDR3 ends on some other residue instead of the conserved phenylalanine or tryptophan, so this is likely a read error.

TCR alpha and beta CDR3 regions were amplified with the iRepertoire nested amplicon-rescue multiplex PCR (arm-PCR) platform from RNA. For one-step reverse transcription and amplification, 100-400 ng of tissue mRNA or PBMC total RNA was used as input. Following bead purification, Illumina adapters were added through a secondary multiplex PCR, and the libraries were then gel-purified between 200 and 400 bp. Internal 6-nucleotide barcodes were carried by the libraries and were used for demultiplexing. Libraries were sequenced on an Illumina MiSeq with 2x220 or 2x250 nucleotide paired-end reads. On the study's bioinformatics: Paired reads were merged with FLASH 1.2.11 and aligned to the GRCh37 human genome with BWA-MEM before extracting TRA and TRB reads. V and J assignment used an IMGT-derived reference of cassette sequences and CDR3 motifs that included pseudogenes. Reads were translated in three frames, and productive CDR3s were defined as those with a C...FGXG motif and no stop codons. Clonotypes were defined as unique combinations of V-J cassette pair and CDR3 amino acid sequence. Hamming distance filtering was applied to reads, with thresholds set by the sequence error rate of each sample in mapped regions. In-frame beta chains were kept once TCRdb had trimmed the public reads at Q25 with fastp and called clones with MiXCR. Rows with a matching CDR3 protein are joined into one entry that keeps the most common DNA and genes. These V and J calls derive from TCRdb rather than the authors' analysis. The table for this sample lists 150,000 to 200,000 distinct CDR3 sequences; roughly two fifths of them were counted only once. The biggest ten clones account for around 5% of the sample.

The CDR3 sequence runs 14 residues, both termini included. The retained sequence is limited to the CDR3, 42 bases, with the frame set at the first base. Trimming removed 1 base from V and 1 base from J, leaving 11 bases between the germline ends. The germline V gene (reference sequence) specifies DFQATT as CDR1 and SNEGSKA as CDR2. The receptor comes from a human donor with low-grade glioma or glioblastoma, undergoing nonglioma brain surgery, or in good health (not recorded which). The sequenced material came from glioma tissue, nonneoplastic brain tissue, or PBMCs (not recorded which). The chain employs TRBV20-1 and TRBJ2-7; the D region may be TRBD1 or TRBD2, each matching 6 bases equally. The sequenced DNA: TGCAGTGCTAGAGGGAGGAGGGGGTCCTACGAGCAGTACTTG. This encodes CSARGRRGSYEQYL.